The 30 T cell receptor beta chains below all came from one sample that was sequenced in a study of T cells in Graves' hyperthyroidism and ophthalmopathy. Amplification of TCR beta CDR3 regions used RNA as the template. During a first-round RT-PCR of the TCR CDR3, the HTBI primer set was used. TCRdb passed the multiplex PCR reads through MiXCR, listing each CDR3 protein once. The table has hundreds of thousands of distinct CDR3 sequences, about 14% seen once. Sample: blood. Source of these receptors: a woman in her late teens or twenties with Graves' hyperthyroidism.

This clonotype was detected only a few times. The chain recombines TRBV7-3 with TRBJ2-3; tentatively, D is TRBD1 or TRBD2 (5 bases each). CDR1 and CDR2 (germline): SGHTA, FQGTGA. This CDR3 has 14 residues. V gave up 5 bases and J gave up 1 base, with 10 bases separating them. The DNA for the CDR3 is TGTGCCAGCAGCCAACTGGGACGCACAGATACGCAGTATTTT. Protein: CASSQLGRTDTQYF.

This clonotype was counted between two and nine times. CDR3 region: CASKGSGRSGGYTF. The CDR3 DNA reads as TGTGCCAGCAAGGGGTCGGGGCGATCGGGTGGCTACACCTTC. The chain recombines TRBV6-1 with TRBJ1-2, with D maybe TRBD1 (5 bases). Germline V gives CDR1 MNHNS, CDR2 SASEGT. The CDR3 is 14 residues long. V lost 7 bases to trimming and J lost 7 bases, with 19 bases between them.

The sample holds many counts of this clonotype. The V call is TRBV11-2, the J call TRBJ2-6; tentative D call: TRBD1 (6 bases). V was cut by 5 bases and J by 2 bases, with 22 bases left in between. Germline lookup yields CDR1 SGHAT and CDR2 FQNNGV. The CDR3 extends over 19 amino acids. CDR3 in DNA: TGTGCCAGCAGCCACAGGAGTGGGACACCTACTACTGGGGCCAACGTCCTGACTTTC. It translates to CASSHRSGTPTTGANVLTF. Full variable domain (remainder filled in from reference TRBV11-2 and TRBJ2-6): EAGVAQSPRYKIIEKRQSVAFWCNPISGHATLYWYQQILGQGPKLLIQFQNNGVVDDSQLPKDRFSAERLKGVDSTLKIQPAKLEDSAVYLCASSHRSGTPTTGANVLTFGAGSRLTVL.

The V call is TRBV19, the J call TRBJ1-1; D unclear. CDR1 and CDR2 from the germline V gene are LNHDA and SQIVND (reference sequence). This CDR3 comprises 14 residues. Trimming took off 1 base at V and 0 bases at J, with 6 bases between the two ends. The CDR3 loop is CASSIGGLNTEAFF. DNA of the CDR3: TGTGCCAGTAGTATAGGAGGGCTGAACACTGAAGCTTTCTTT.

The sample holds many counts of this clonotype. The genes are TRBV7-9 and TRBJ1-2; 7 bases are shared with TRBD1. The germline V gene encodes CDR1 SEHNR and CDR2 FQNEAQ (reference sequence). The V and J ends lost 7 bases and 5 bases, in that order; junction bases with no gene match: 13. There are 15 residues in the CDR3. The CDR3 reads CASIDDRVTLYGYTF. In DNA, the CDR3 is TGTGCCAGCATCGACGACAGGGTCACCCTGTATGGCTACACCTTC.

This clonotype was seen at least ten times. This chain uses TRBV14 with TRBJ2-1, with D possibly being TRBD1 (6 bases). Germline V lookup: CDR1 SGHDN, CDR2 FVKESK. The ends were cut back, 4 bases at V and 7 bases at J, with 20 bases in the middle. This CDR3 region has 16 residues. For the CDR3, the DNA is TGTGCCAGCAGCCTCCTTGGTGCGGGCCAGGGGAATGAGCAGTTCTTC. It specifies CASSLLGAGQGNEQFF.

As for this clonotype: Just one base apart from a much larger clone, this may be a read error. CDR3 bases: TGTGCCTCATCTCGGGACACCCGGGGTGAGCAGTACTTC. Residues: CASSRDTRGEQYF. The chain uses TRBV30 and TRBJ2-7, with TRBD1 as a possible D gene (6 bases). Germline values: CDR1 GTSNPN, CDR2 SVGIG (reference sequence). The CDR3 extends over 13 amino acids. V lost 7 bases and J lost 7, with 20 bases in between. Full variable domain (remainder filled in from reference TRBV30 and TRBJ2-7): SQTIHQWPATLVQPVGSPLSLECTVEGTSNPNLYWYRQAAGRGLQLLFYSVGIGQISSEVPQNLSASRPQDRQFILSSKKLLLSDSGFYLCASSRDTRGEQYFGPGTRLTVT.

Many counts were recorded for this clonotype. The V and J genes are TRBV2 and TRBJ2-3; D possibly corresponds to TRBD1 (5 bases). The germline V and J ends were trimmed by 3 bases and 1 base, with 8 bases remaining between them. The CDR3 contains 14 residues. Germline CDR1 and CDR2: SNHLY and FYNNEI. Here the CDR3 reads CASSDGAGTDTQYF. The CDR3 DNA is TGTGCCAGCAGTGATGGGGCCGGCACAGATACGCAGTATTTT.

This clonotype was counted a few times. V gene TRBV7-6 combines with J gene TRBJ1-1, with unresolved D. Trimming took 3 bases from V and 1 from J, leaving 18 bases between them. The germline V gene has CDR1 SGHVS and CDR2 FNYEAQ. CDR3 length: 17 residues. CDR3 loop: CASSFPSGGGPNTEAFF. The CDR3 region has the DNA TGTGCCAGCAGCTTCCCCTCCGGCGGAGGCCCGAACACTGAAGCTTTCTTT. Drawing the rest from reference TRBV7-6 and TRBJ1-1, the complete variable domain is GAGVSQSPRYKVTKRGQDVALRCDPISGHVSLYWYRQALGQGPEFLTYFNYEAQQDKSGLPNDRFSAERPEGSISTLTIQRTEQRDSAMYRCASSFPSGGGPNTEAFFGQGTRLTVV.

This clonotype was seen many times. The chain couples TRBV2 to TRBJ2-3; TRBD1 matches at 7 bases. Germline-derived CDR1 and CDR2 are SNHLY and FYNNEI. V shed 9 bases, J shed 6 bases, and the junction held 6 bases outside the gene matches. The CDR3 contains 12 residues. CDR3 amino acids: CASTGVTDTQYF. CDR3 bases: TGTGCCAGTACAGGGGTTACCGATACGCAGTATTTT. The variable domain in full, completed from reference TRBV2 and TRBJ2-3, reads EPEVTQTPSHQVTQMGQEVILRCVPISNHLYFYWYRQILGQKVEFLVSFYNNEISEKSEIFDDQFSVERPDGSNFTLKIRSTKLEDSAMYFCASTGVTDTQYFGPGTRLTVL.

The chain employs TRBV20-1 and TRBJ2-7; TRBD1 is a possible D gene (6 bases). CDR1 and CDR2 from the germline V gene are DFQATT and SNEGSKA (reference sequence). CDR3 length: 15 amino acids. V gave up 0 bases and J gave up 3 bases, with 15 bases separating them. The CDR3 DNA reads TGCAGTGCTAGAGAACAGGGCCCCCTCTACTACGAGCAGTACTTC. Translated: CSAREQGPLYYEQYF.

The chain recombines TRBV15 with TRBJ1-1; no firm D call. CDR3 length equals 14 residues. The germline V gene has CDR1 LNHNV and CDR2 YYDKDF (reference sequence). V was cut by 0 bases and J by 6 bases, with 11 bases left in between. The CDR3: CATSRDQVRAEAFF. CDR3 nucleotide sequence: TGTGCCACCAGCAGAGATCAGGTGAGGGCTGAAGCTTTCTTT. Full variable domain (rest looked up from reference TRBV15 and TRBJ1-1): DAMVIQNPRYQVTQFGKPVTLSCSQTLNHNVMYWYQQKSSQAPKLLFHYYDKDFNNEADTPDNFQSRRPNTSFCFLDIRSPGLGDTAMYLCATSRDQVRAEAFFGQGTRLTVV.

As to this clonotype: A clone one base away is much larger, so this may be a read error. The chain combines TRBV20-1 with TRBJ1-5; no reliable D call. V dropped 4 bases and J dropped 1 base, with 14 bases sitting between them. The germline V gene has CDR1 DFQATT and CDR2 SNEGSKA (reference sequence). This CDR3 spans 15 amino acids. This chain's CDR3 is CSAILGSWSNQPQHF. The DNA of the CDR3 is TGCAGTGCTATACTCGGTAGCTGGAGCAATCAGCCCCAGCATTTT.

This clonotype was counted ten times or more. This chain connects TRBV11-2 to TRBJ2-7; 7 bases agree with TRBD1. Germline assignment: CDR1 SGHAT and CDR2 FQNNGV. This CDR3 region has 15 residues. V lost 3 bases to trimming and J lost 3 bases; unmatched junction nucleotides: 8. CDR3 protein: CASSLTGTVNYEQYF. The CDR3 DNA reads as TGTGCCAGCAGCTTGACCGGGACAGTAAACTACGAGCAGTACTTC.

The table lists this clonotype with a few counts. The V call is TRBV6-2 or TRBV6-3, the J call TRBJ1-5; D is perhaps TRBD1 (5 bases). V gave up 2 bases and J gave up 8 bases, with 13 bases separating them. This CDR3 spans 14 amino acids. Germline V gene lookup returns CDR1 MNHEY and CDR2 SVGEGT. This CDR3 is CASSYGLRGEPQHF. Here the CDR3 DNA reads TGTGCCAGCAGTTACGGCTTAAGGGGAGAGCCCCAGCATTTT.

This clonotype was detected ten times or more. This chain joins TRBV3-1 and TRBJ1-2; no clear D gene. CDR3 length: 15 residues. CDR1 is LGHDT, CDR2 YNNKEL, per germline (reference sequence). V was cut by 2 bases and J by 6 bases, with 16 bases left in between. This CDR3 reads CASSQRQAPFHGYTF. DNA of the CDR3: TGTGCCAGCAGCCAACGGCAGGCGCCTTTCCATGGCTACACCTTC.

As to this clonotype: Since a much larger clone is just one base distant, this may be a read error. The chain employs TRBV7-9 and TRBJ2-7; weak D call: TRBD1 (5 bases). The CDR3 runs to 15 residues. Between the trimmed V and J ends, which lost 10 bases and 0 bases, there was a span of 19 bases. The V gene's germline CDR1 is SEHNR and CDR2 FQNEAQ (reference sequence). The CDR3 region is CANRPIGPPSYEQYF. CDR3 nucleotide sequence: TGTGCCAACAGGCCCATTGGGCCCCCCTCCTACGAGCAGTACTTC.

Comments on this clonotype: The junction differs from germline at one of its ends, possibly a read error. The gene calls are TRBV9 and TRBJ2-7, with a possible D match to TRBD1 (6 bases). This CDR3 contains 14 residues. The germline V gene encodes CDR1 SGDLS and CDR2 YYNGEE. CDR3 amino acids: CASTPGESHYEQHF. In DNA form, the CDR3 reads TGTGCCAGCACCCCAGGGGAGTCCCACTACGAGCAGCACTTC.

With respect to this clonotype: The junction shows a germline mismatch at one end, possibly a read error. The rearrangement links TRBV16 to TRBJ1-2; tentative D call: TRBD1 (6 bases). Germline CDR1 is KGHSY and CDR2 is FQNENV. The CDR3 has 15 amino acids. In DNA form, the CDR3 reads TGTGCCTGCAGCTCAGCCTACAGGGCCGCCTATGGCTACACCTTC. Protein sequence: CACSSAYRAAYGYTF.

This clonotype has a count of ten or more. The V gene is TRBV28, the J gene TRBJ2-7; D unclear. V lost 2 bases to trimming and J lost 5 bases, with 10 bases between them. Per germline, CDR1 MDHEN and CDR2 SYDVKM. This CDR3 spans 13 amino acids. CDR3: CASSLALGNEQYF. The CDR3, as DNA: TGTGCCAGCAGTTTAGCCCTCGGCAACGAGCAGTACTTC.

A word on this clonotype: A read error may account for a junction end that differs from germline. The chain recombines TRBV5-5 with TRBJ1-2; 8 bases align to TRBD1. CDR1 and CDR2 from the germline V gene are SGHKS and YYEKEE (reference sequence). This CDR3 is built from 12 residues. The CDR3 spells CASSWTGNDYTF. The CDR3 DNA is TGCGCCAGCAGCTGGACAGGGAATGACTACACCTTC.

Concerning this clonotype itself: Since the CDR3 does not end with the conserved phenylalanine or tryptophan, this likely comes from a read error. This chain uses TRBV2 with TRBJ2-3; D is perhaps TRBD1 or TRBD2 (6 bases each). Per the germline V gene, CDR1 is SNHLY and CDR2 is FYNNEI. The CDR3 spans 16 residues. V lost 4 bases to trimming and J lost 1 base, with 15 bases between them. CDR3 coding DNA: TGTGCCAGCAGTGTTCAGGGGACGGGGGGCACAGATACGCAGTATTTA. Encoded protein: CASSVQGTGGTDTQYL.

The chain joins TRBV20-1 to TRBJ1-2; 8 nucleotides match TRBD1. The ends lost 7 bases at V and 4 bases at J; junction bases unmatched: 11. CDR1 and CDR2 from the germline V gene are DFQATT and SNEGSKA (reference sequence). The CDR3 runs to 14 residues. CDR3 bases: TGCAGTGTTACGACAGGGGTTGCGGCCTATGGCTACACCTTC. Amino acids: CSVTTGVAAYGYTF.

The V call is TRBV2, the J call TRBJ2-3; 7 nucleotides agree with TRBD1. Germline V CDR1 and CDR2: SNHLY, FYNNEI. The CDR3 is 14 residues long. Unmatched junction bases numbered 11, after V lost 9 bases and J lost 5 bases. CDR3 DNA sequence: TGTGCCAGTCCAACCCGGACAGGTGTAGATACGCAGTATTTT. It is translated as CASPTRTGVDTQYF.

The chain recombines TRBV11-2 with TRBJ2-2; 8 nucleotides agree with TRBD2. This CDR3 is built from 16 residues. Germline lookup yields CDR1 SGHAT and CDR2 FQNNGV. V was clipped by 2 bases and J by 9 bases; unmatched bases: 11. Here the CDR3 DNA reads TGTGCCAGCAGCTTATCAACGGGAGGGCCTGGTAGGGAGCTGTTTTTT. Its protein is CASSLSTGGPGRELFF.

This clonotype was detected ten times or more. The chain recombines TRBV6-5 with TRBJ2-7, with 7 bases identical to TRBD2. J lost 4 bases, V lost 0 bases, and 9 bases had no gene match. The germline gives CDR1 MNHEY, CDR2 SVGAGI. The CDR3 loop spans 16 amino acids. CDR3 DNA: TGTGCCAGCAGTTACTCGGGGCCCGGGGGGAGGTACGAGCAGTACTTC. Translation gives CASSYSGPGGRYEQYF.

This chain connects TRBV29-1 to TRBJ2-7; TRBD2 aligns across 7 bases. V lost 4 bases, J lost 6 bases, and 6 bases stayed unmatched. CDR3 length: 12 residues. Germline V gene sequence: CDR1 SQVTM, CDR2 ANQGSEA. CDR3 DNA sequence: TGCAGCGTTGCAGCGGGACCTCGCGAGCAGTACTTC. It specifies CSVAAGPREQYF.

This clonotype was detected ten times or more. The rearrangement links TRBV3-1 to TRBJ1-1; D is unresolved. Germline assignment: CDR1 LGHDT and CDR2 YNNKEL (reference sequence). This CDR3 comprises 17 residues. V shed 0 bases and J shed 5 bases, with 19 bases lying between them. The CDR3 reads CASSQEAPFQGRTEAFF. CDR3 nucleotides: TGTGCCAGCAGCCAAGAGGCCCCGTTCCAAGGACGGACTGAAGCTTTCTTT.

V and J are TRBV6-2 or TRBV6-3 and TRBJ2-7, with 9 bases identical to TRBD1. V was clipped by 0 bases and J by 1 base; unmatched bases: 7. The CDR3 has 17 amino acids. Germline CDR1 is MNHEY and CDR2 is SVGEGT. CDR3 bases: TGTGCCAGCAGTTACTCGAATCCCGGGACAGGGTCCTACGAGCAGTACTTC. Its protein product is CASSYSNPGTGSYEQYF.

This clonotype was seen many times. V and J are TRBV3-1 and TRBJ2-5; maybe TRBD2 (6 bases). V was trimmed by 3 bases and J by 3 bases, leaving 14 bases between them. This CDR3 region has 15 residues. CDR1 is LGHDT and CDR2 is YNNKEL in the germline V gene (reference sequence). This CDR3 reads CASSHTGLLKETQYF. The CDR3 DNA reads as TGTGCCAGCAGCCACACGGGACTCCTAAAAGAGACCCAGTACTTC.